These 32 T cell receptor beta chains originate from one sample sequenced in a study of pediatric ulcerative colitis. Only in-frame clones appear in the TCRdb table, and some are missing; sequencing was by immunoSEQ multiplex PCR. This table holds fewer than 40,000 clones, roughly four fifths found once. Sequencing used blood. The receptors come from a boy between 10 and 17 years old with severe ulcerative colitis.

J is TRBJ2-1 and V is TRBV5-1; D perhaps matches TRBD1 (5 bases). V gave up 5 bases and J gave up 3 bases, with 12 bases separating them. The germline CDR1 and CDR2 sequences are SGHRS and YFSETQ. The CDR3 extends over 14 amino acids. CDR3 residues: CASRFHQGYNEQFF. DNA for the CDR3: TGCGCCAGCAGATTCCACCAGGGCTACAATGAGCAGTTCTTC.

This rearrangement joins TRBV7-9 to TRBJ1-6, with a tentative D call TRBD1 (6 bases). CDR3 length: 14 residues. Trimming stripped 4 bases from V and 7 bases from J, with 11 bases between. Germline-derived CDR1 and CDR2 are SEHNR and FQNEAQ (reference sequence). The chain's CDR3 is CASSYRARNSPLHF. The CDR3, as DNA: TGTGCCAGCAGCTACAGGGCAAGAAATTCACCCCTCCACTTT.

This clone was counted a few times. The chain combines TRBV5-1 with TRBJ1-1; D is ambiguous. V was shortened by 0 bases and J by 1 base, with 10 bases between the two germline ends. This CDR3 is 15 amino acids long. Germline V gives CDR1 SGHRS, CDR2 YFSETQ. The CDR3 bases are TGCGCCAGCAGCTTGGTAGGGATGGCGAACACTGAAGCTTTCTTT. Its translation: CASSLVGMANTEAFF.

This chain connects TRBV6-6 to TRBJ1-2; a possible D gene is TRBD1 (6 bases). Trimming removed 0 bases from V and 4 bases from J, with 9 bases in between. The CDR3 length is 14 residues. Germline values: CDR1 MNHNY, CDR2 SVGAGI (reference sequence). The CDR3 DNA sequence: TGTGCCAGCAGTTACTCGCGGGGGCTCTATGGCTACACCTTC. Residues: CASSYSRGLYGYTF.

The chain is built from TRBV6-4 and TRBJ2-2; D call uncertain. The germline V and J ends were trimmed by 3 bases and 0 bases, with 5 bases remaining between them. Germline V gene lookup returns CDR1 MRHNA and CDR2 SNTAGT. CDR3 length: 14 residues. The CDR3 region is CASSESPNTGELFF. CDR3 DNA: TGTGCCAGCAGTGAATCACCGAACACCGGGGAGCTGTTTTTT.

This clone is a singleton in its sample. The chain couples TRBV15 to TRBJ1-1, with D perhaps matching TRBD1 (6 bases). The CDR3 totals 15 residues. Trimming stripped 0 bases from V and 0 bases from J, with 8 bases between. Per the germline V gene, CDR1 is LNHNV and CDR2 is YYDKDF (reference sequence). The CDR3 here is CATSRDAGVNTEAFF. CDR3 sequence (DNA): TGTGCCACCAGCAGAGATGCAGGGGTGAACACTGAAGCTTTCTTT.

The V and J genes are TRBV10-3 and TRBJ2-7; 7 nucleotides agree with TRBD2. The CDR3 contains 15 residues. With V trimmed by 3 bases and J by 7 bases, 12 bases remained unmatched. Germline V gene data show CDR1 as ENHRY and CDR2 as SYGVKD. DNA for the CDR3: TGTGCCATCAGTGATTTGATGTCCGAGGGAGGGGAGCAGTACTTC. Translation gives CAISDLMSEGGEQYF.

V is TRBV2 and J is TRBJ1-6; no definite D call. The germline gives CDR1 SNHLY, CDR2 FYNNEI. This CDR3 has 14 amino acids. V lost 2 bases and J 5 bases, leaving 7 bases between the germline ends. Written as DNA, the CDR3 is TGTGCCAGCAGTGAACTCCAAGATAATTCACCCCTCCACTTT. This codes for CASSELQDNSPLHF.

The V gene is TRBV6-4, the J gene TRBJ2-3, with TRBD2 identical over 14 bases. The length of the CDR3 is 16 residues. Germline lookup yields CDR1 MRHNA and CDR2 SNTAGT. V lost 0 bases and J lost 4; bases outside the gene matches: 0. The CDR3 DNA sequence: TGTGCCAGCAGTGACTCGACTAGCGGGGGGGCAGATACGCAGTATTTT. Amino acid sequence: CASSDSTSGGADTQYF.

This clone was seen only once. The chain carries TRBV5-5 and TRBJ1-2; a possible D gene is TRBD1 (6 bases). Germline loops: CDR1 SGHKS, CDR2 YYEKEE (reference sequence). The CDR3 length is 15 residues. Trimming took 2 bases from V and 8 from J, leaving 19 bases between them. This CDR3 reads CASSFKDSRLQGYTF. CDR3 in DNA: TGTGCCAGCAGCTTTAAGGACAGCCGGCTCCAAGGCTACACCTTC.

The genes are TRBV7-9 and TRBJ1-5, with 8 bases fitting TRBD1. CDR3 length: 17 amino acids. Germline assignment: CDR1 SEHNR and CDR2 FQNEAQ (reference sequence). V was clipped by 1 base and J by 4 bases; unmatched bases: 9. The CDR3 bases are TGTGCCAGCAGCTTAGTGGCTGACAGGGGCGTGAATCAGCCCCAGCATTTT. It codes for CASSLVADRGVNQPQHF. The full variable domain, rest sourced from reference TRBV7-9 and TRBJ1-5, is DTGVSQNPRHKITKRGQNVTFRCDPISEHNRLYWYRQTLGQGPEFLTYFQNEAQLEKSRLLSDRFSAERPKGSFSTLEIQRTEQGDSAMYLCASSLVADRGVNQPQHFGDGTRLSIL.

The CDR3 region has the DNA TGTGCCAGCAGTGAACCGGGACAGGGGACTGAAGCTTTCTTT. Its translation: CASSEPGQGTEAFF. The genes are TRBV6-1 and TRBJ1-1; 10 bases map to TRBD1. Losses at the gene ends were 2 bases for V and 5 bases for J; bases not matched to a gene: 2. The V gene's germline CDR1 is MNHNS and CDR2 SASEGT. This CDR3 contains 14 residues.

V usage is TRBV6-6 and J usage is TRBJ2-3; possible D gene TRBD1, 5 bases. Trimming shortened V by 2 bases and J by 0 bases, and 12 bases separated the two germline ends. The CDR3 length is 16 residues. Germline CDR1 and CDR2: MNHNY and SVGAGI (reference sequence). As DNA, the CDR3 is TGTGCCAGCAGTTACGGGGCCCTCTTAAGCACAGATACGCAGTATTTT. This gives the protein CASSYGALLSTDTQYF.

The chain recombines TRBV27 with TRBJ2-7, with 7 bases fitting TRBD1. With 5 bases clipped from V and 4 bases from J, the junction kept 8 bases outside the gene matches. The CDR3 contains 14 residues. The germline CDR1 and CDR2 sequences are MNHEY and SMNVEV (reference sequence). CDR3 sequence: CASSPQGFGYEQYF. The CDR3 DNA reads as TGTGCCAGCAGTCCACAGGGGTTCGGTTACGAGCAGTACTTC.

This chain uses TRBV4-1 with TRBJ1-5; TRBD1 matches 9 bases. CDR1 is MGHRA and CDR2 is YSYEKL in the germline V gene. J was trimmed by 6 bases and V by 4 bases; bases with no gene match: 7. The CDR3 sequence is 15 residues long. CDR3 sequence (DNA): TGCGCCAGCAGCCCGGGCGGGACAGGGTTTCAGCCCCAGCATTTT. Encoded protein: CASSPGGTGFQPQHF.

The chain has TRBV4-1 and TRBJ1-6; D not certain. The ends were cut back, 2 bases at V and 7 bases at J, with 3 bases in the middle. CDR1 is MGHRA and CDR2 is YSYEKL in the germline V gene. This CDR3 has 12 residues. CDR3 DNA: TGCGCCAGCAGCCAACCCAATTCACCCCTCCACTTT. This gives the protein CASSQPNSPLHF.

In this sample, this clone turned up once. This rearrangement joins TRBV6-5 to TRBJ2-3; possible D gene TRBD2, 6 bases. Germline CDR1 reads MNHEY; CDR2 reads SVGAGI. The CDR3 is 14 amino acids. Trimming stripped 6 bases from V and 6 bases from J, with 16 bases between. DNA for the CDR3: TGTGCCAGCAGCCACGAAGGAGGGGCGGATACGCAGTATTTT. This sequence encodes CASSHEGGADTQYF.

The V call is TRBV28, the J call TRBJ1-3; D unclear. This CDR3 has 12 residues. The V gene's germline CDR1 is MDHEN and CDR2 SYDVKM. The ends were cut back, 6 bases at V and 9 bases at J, with 12 bases in the middle. CDR3 nucleotides: TGTGCCAGCAGCCCTCCGGGCCCCACCATATATTTT. Its protein is CASSPPGPTIYF. Complete variable domain (other parts from reference TRBV28 and TRBJ1-3): DVKVTQSSRYLVKRTGEKVFLECVQDMDHENMFWYRQDPGLGLRLIYFSYDVKMKEKGDIPEGYSVSREKKERFSLILESASTNQTSMYLCASSPPGPTIYFGEGSWLTVV.

The chain has TRBV6-6 and TRBJ1-2; TRBD1 matches 7 bases. CDR1 is MNHNY and CDR2 is SVGAGI in the germline V gene (reference sequence). With 5 bases clipped from V and 4 bases from J, the junction kept 10 bases outside the gene matches. CDR3 length: 15 amino acids. CDR3 sequence reads: CASSPRQGIRYGYTF. The CDR3 nucleotides are TGTGCCAGCAGTCCACGACAGGGAATTCGCTATGGCTACACCTTC.

The J gene is TRBJ2-7, the V gene TRBV27, with D possibly matching TRBD1 (5 bases). CDR3 size: 16 residues. Trimming cost V 4 bases and J 3 bases, with 19 bases left between them. CDR1 is MNHEY, CDR2 SMNVEV, per germline (reference sequence). CDR3 sequence: CASSSFAETRGYEQYF. CDR3 coding DNA: TGTGCCAGCAGTTCTTTCGCGGAAACAAGGGGCTACGAGCAGTACTTC.

The V and J genes are TRBV27 and TRBJ1-2, with TRBD1 matching over 7 bases. J gave up 6 bases and V 6 bases, and 7 bases lay outside the gene matches. The CDR3 covers 13 residues. Germline lookup yields CDR1 MNHEY and CDR2 SMNVEV (reference sequence). CDR3 sequence reads: CASRKGAPHGYTF. The CDR3 DNA reads TGTGCCAGCAGAAAGGGGGCGCCGCATGGCTACACCTTC.

J is TRBJ1-1 and V is TRBV12-5; D perhaps matches TRBD1 (6 bases). The CDR3 extends over 15 amino acids. V was trimmed by 3 bases and J by 0 bases, leaving 11 bases between them. Germline-derived CDR1 and CDR2 are LGHNT and FRNRAP. DNA of the CDR3: TGTGCTAGTGGTTTTGGGGGCAGCCTGAACACTGAAGCTTTCTTT. It yields the protein CASGFGGSLNTEAFF.

The chain carries TRBV30 and TRBJ1-2, with D unresolved. Germline lookup yields CDR1 GTSNPN and CDR2 SVGIG (reference sequence). CDR3 length: 14 residues. The V end lost 1 base, the J end lost 4 bases, and 13 bases lay between the germline ends. The CDR3 loop reads CAWSAYARSYGYTF. The CDR3 DNA reads TGTGCCTGGAGTGCCTATGCGAGATCCTATGGCTACACCTTC.

This rearrangement joins TRBV27 to TRBJ2-7; weak D call: TRBD2 (6 bases). The CDR3 is 16 residues long. V gave up 2 bases and J gave up 6 bases, with 20 bases separating them. CDR1 and CDR2 (germline): MNHEY, SMNVEV (reference sequence). The chain's CDR3 is CASSLLSGTGNGEQYF. The DNA of the CDR3 is TGTGCCAGCAGTTTACTCTCCGGGACTGGGAACGGCGAGCAGTACTTC.

This clone occurred once. The chain combines TRBV4-3 with TRBJ1-5; maybe TRBD1 (5 bases). CDR3 length equals 16 residues. Germline V gene data show CDR1 as LGHNA and CDR2 as YSLEER. V was cut by 0 bases and J by 3 bases, with 12 bases left in between. DNA of the CDR3: TGCGCCAGCAGCCAAGACAGGGATAATTACAATCAGCCCCAGCATTTT. Its translation: CASSQDRDNYNQPQHF.

CDR3 protein: CASRRDTEAFF. CDR3 DNA sequence: TGTGCCAGTAGGCGGGACACTGAAGCTTTCTTT. V is TRBV19 and J is TRBJ1-1; no firm D call. V shed 6 bases and J shed 3 bases, with 5 bases lying between them. The CDR3 contains 11 residues. Germline CDR1 is LNHDA and CDR2 is SQIVND (reference sequence). The full variable domain, rest sourced from reference TRBV19 and TRBJ1-1, is DGGITQSPKYLFRKEGQNVTLSCEQNLNHDAMYWYRQDPGQGLRLIYYSQIVNDFQKGDIAEGYSVSREKKESFPLTVTSAQKNPTAFYLCASRRDTEAFFGQGTRLTVV.

This chain joins TRBV7-9 and TRBJ1-2; D gene uncertain. The CDR3 has 11 amino acids. Germline assignment: CDR1 SEHNR and CDR2 FQNEAQ (reference sequence). The V and J ends lost 1 base and 13 bases respectively, with 10 bases between them. This CDR3 reads CASSLDSGITF. Here the CDR3 DNA reads TGTGCCAGCAGCTTAGATTCGGGTATCACCTTC.

This clone has a handful of counts. The CDR3 reads CASSAGQGANNEQFF. CDR3 DNA sequence: TGTGCCAGCAGCGCCGGACAGGGGGCTAACAATGAGCAGTTCTTC. The J gene is TRBJ2-1, the V gene TRBV7-3, with 11 bases aligning to TRBD1. Germline V gene sequence: CDR1 SGHTA, CDR2 FQGTGA. This CDR3 region has 15 residues. Unmatched junction bases numbered 5, after V lost 5 bases and J lost 5 bases. The full variable domain, completed using reference TRBV7-3 and TRBJ2-1, is GAGVSQTPSNKVTEKGKYVELRCDPISGHTALYWYRQSLGQGPEFLIYFQGTGAADDSGLPNDRFFAVRPEGSVSTLKIQRTERGDSAVYLCASSAGQGANNEQFFGPGTRLTVL.

V is TRBV25-1 and J is TRBJ2-7; D gene uncertain. The V gene's germline CDR1 is MGHDK and CDR2 SYGVNS. CDR3 length: 11 residues. V was trimmed by 2 bases and J by 6 bases, leaving 5 bases between them. This CDR3 is CASSERFEQYF. In nucleotides, the CDR3 is TGTGCCAGCAGTGAACGGTTCGAGCAGTACTTC.

This chain connects TRBV30 to TRBJ2-1; maybe TRBD1 (5 bases). This CDR3 region has 15 residues. Germline CDR1 GTSNPN, CDR2 SVGIG (reference sequence). The V gene lost 1 base and the J gene lost 10 bases, with 20 bases spanning the gap. In nucleotides, the CDR3 is TGTGCCTGGAGTGAGGGCACAGGCCGGTTGGGCGAGCAGTTCTTC. Residues: CAWSEGTGRLGEQFF.

The chain has TRBV7-2 and TRBJ2-1; 16 positions agree with TRBD2. Unmatched junction bases numbered 13, after V lost 5 bases and J lost 12 bases. This CDR3 has 17 residues. Germline lookup yields CDR1 SGHTA and CDR2 FQGNSA. CDR3 nucleotide sequence: TGTGCCAGCAGCCCCTCCCGCCCCGGGACTAGCGGGGGGGCGCAGTTCTTC. This translates into CASSPSRPGTSGGAQFF.

J is TRBJ1-4 and V is TRBV5-4; D might be TRBD1 (6 bases). This CDR3 region has 13 residues. CDR1 is SGHNT and CDR2 is YYREEE in the germline V gene (reference sequence). Between the trimmed V and J ends, which lost 4 bases and 5 bases, there was a span of 9 bases. The CDR3 loop reads CASSMDRNEKLFF. Written as DNA, the CDR3 is TGTGCCAGCAGCATGGACAGAAATGAAAAACTGTTTTTT.